The T cell receptor (beta chain) described here comes from a study of neurological immune-mediated disorders. CDR3 length: 16 residues. Losses at the gene ends were 5 bases for V and 4 bases for J; bases not matched to a gene: 14. TCRdb re-analysed the 5' RACE reads in MiXCR, keeping a single row per CDR3 protein. Of 55,000 to 70,000 distinct CDR3 sequences in the sample, approximately 5.1% were seen once. This clonotype occurred many times. Its antigen is unknown. Study results and caveats: The authors found no clinical or MRI feature associated with the multiple sclerosis repertoire cluster.

The sample consisted of PBMCs. The chain links TRBV12-3 or TRBV12-4 to TRBJ2-7, with 7 positions matching TRBD1. This receptor was obtained from a human donor with multiple sclerosis. The donor label of this sample is uncertain. The CDR3 here is CASSRGPGQRPYEQYF. The CDR3 DNA reads TGTGCCAGCAGTCGTGGGCCGGGACAGAGACCGTACGAGCAGTACTTC.